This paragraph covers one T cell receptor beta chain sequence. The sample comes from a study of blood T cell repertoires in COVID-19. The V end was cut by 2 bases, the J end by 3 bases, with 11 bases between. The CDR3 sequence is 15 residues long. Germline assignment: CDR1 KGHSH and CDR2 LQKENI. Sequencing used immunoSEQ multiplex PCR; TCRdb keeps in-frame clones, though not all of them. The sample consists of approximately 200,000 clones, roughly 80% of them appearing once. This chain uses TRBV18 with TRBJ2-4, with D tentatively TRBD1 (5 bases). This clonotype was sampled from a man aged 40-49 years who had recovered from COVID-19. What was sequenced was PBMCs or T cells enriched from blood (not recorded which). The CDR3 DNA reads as TGTGCCAGCTCACCATTGAGGACAAGCAAAAACATTCAGTACTTC. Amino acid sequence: CASSPLRTSKNIQYF.